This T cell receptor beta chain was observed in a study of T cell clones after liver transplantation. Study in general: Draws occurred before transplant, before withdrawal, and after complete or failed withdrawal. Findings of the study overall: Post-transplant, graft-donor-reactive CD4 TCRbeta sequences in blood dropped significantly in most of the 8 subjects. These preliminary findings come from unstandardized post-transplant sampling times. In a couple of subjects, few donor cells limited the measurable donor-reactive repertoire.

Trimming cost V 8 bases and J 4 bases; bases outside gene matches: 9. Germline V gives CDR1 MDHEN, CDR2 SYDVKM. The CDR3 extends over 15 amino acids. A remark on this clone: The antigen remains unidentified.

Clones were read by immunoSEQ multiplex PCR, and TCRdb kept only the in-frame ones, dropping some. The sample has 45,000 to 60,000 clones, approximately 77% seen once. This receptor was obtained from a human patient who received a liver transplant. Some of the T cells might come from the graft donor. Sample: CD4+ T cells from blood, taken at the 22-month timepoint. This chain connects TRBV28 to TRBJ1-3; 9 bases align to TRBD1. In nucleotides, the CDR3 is TGTGCCAGCTTATCCCCCGGGACAGGGGGAAACACCATATATTTT. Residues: CASLSPGTGGNTIYF.